This T cell receptor (beta chain) comes out of a study of CD8+ T cells in alopecia areata. It was cDNA, reverse transcribed from extracted RNA, that served as the sequencing template. Sequenced by immunoSEQ multiplex PCR; TCRdb stores in-frame clones only, minus some. The table lists more than 110,000 clones, about 60% of them singletons, with 5% to 7% in the top ten. The clonotype originates from a human donor with alopecia areata. Sequencing used CD4+ T cells sorted from blood, obtained at week 0.

The CDR3 protein is CASSHSLSTGELFF. In DNA form, the CDR3 reads TGCGCCAGCAGCCATTCACTTTCCACCGGGGAGCTGTTTTTT. This chain links TRBV4-1 with TRBJ2-2; D gene ambiguous. This CDR3 is built from 14 residues. V gave up 3 bases and J gave up 4 bases, with 9 bases separating them. Looked up from germline, CDR1 is MGHRA and CDR2 is YSYEKL.